The present T cell receptor beta chain was sequenced within a study of technical replicates of blood from a handful of donors. Deletions cut 8 bases from V and 11 bases from J, with 21 bases between. This CDR3 has 13 residues. Germline assignment: CDR1 SGHVS and CDR2 FQNEAQ. Produced via immunoSEQ multiplex PCR; TCRdb's table is partial and in-frame only. Of 65,000 to 80,000 clones detected, about 97% appear once; the ten largest clones hold roughly 0.25%. Sample: T cells isolated from PBMCs. The TCR originated in a human donor in good health. V is TRBV7-8 and J is TRBJ1-1; possible D gene TRBD1, 5 bases. The CDR3 coding sequence is TGTGCCAGCTCGACCCCCGGGGGGGATCGGGCTTTCTTT. It specifies CASSTPGGDRAFF.